The 3 T cell receptor beta chains reported below all come from one sample, sequenced in a study of Tregs in tolerant kidney transplant recipients. The assay was immunoSEQ multiplex PCR, and TCRdb's table has in-frame clones only and misses some. The sample lists some 250,000 clones; 65% to 85% were seen once. Input material: CD4+ T cells from blood. The receptors here all came from a human donor in good health.

Remarks on this clone: One end of the junction does not line up with germline, which may come from a read error. The chain has TRBV7-7 and TRBJ2-1; tentative D call: TRBD2 (6 bases). This CDR3 is 15 amino acids long. CDR1 SSHAT and CDR2 FNYEAQ come from the germline V gene (reference sequence). CDR3 loop: CASSLGPQGGNEQFF. The CDR3, as DNA: TGTGCTAGCAGCTTAGGGCCCCAGGGAGGCAATGAGCAGTTCTTC.

The chain employs TRBV5-4 and TRBJ2-1; 9 bases agree with TRBD2. Germline V CDR1 and CDR2: SGHNT, YYREEE (reference sequence). The CDR3 is made up of 16 amino acids. The trim removed 0 bases at V and 2 bases at J, leaving 3 bases unmatched. The CDR3 DNA follows: TGTGCCAGCAGCTTGGTGGCGGGGGGGGCCTACAATGAGCAGTTCTTC. This codes for CASSLVAGGAYNEQFF.

This chain connects TRBV6-5 to TRBJ1-3; no clear D gene. The germline V and J ends were trimmed by 2 bases and 0 bases, with 8 bases remaining between them. In germline, CDR1 is MNHEY, CDR2 SVGAGI. This CDR3 is 15 amino acids long. The DNA of the CDR3 is TGTGCCAGCAGTTACGAGCGGGTCTCTGGAAACACCATATATTTT. It yields the protein CASSYERVSGNTIYF.